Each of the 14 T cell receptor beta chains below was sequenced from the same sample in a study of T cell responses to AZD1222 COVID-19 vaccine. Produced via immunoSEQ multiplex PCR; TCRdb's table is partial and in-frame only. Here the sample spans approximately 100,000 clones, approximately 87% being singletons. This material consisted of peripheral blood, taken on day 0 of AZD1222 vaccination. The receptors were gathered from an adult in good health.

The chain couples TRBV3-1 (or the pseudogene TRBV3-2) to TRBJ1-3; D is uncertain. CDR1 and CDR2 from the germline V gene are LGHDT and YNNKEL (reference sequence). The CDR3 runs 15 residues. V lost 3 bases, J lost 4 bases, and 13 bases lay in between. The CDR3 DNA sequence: TGTGCCAGCAGCCAGGCACCGAAAACGGGAAACACCATATATTTT. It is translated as CASSQAPKTGNTIYF.

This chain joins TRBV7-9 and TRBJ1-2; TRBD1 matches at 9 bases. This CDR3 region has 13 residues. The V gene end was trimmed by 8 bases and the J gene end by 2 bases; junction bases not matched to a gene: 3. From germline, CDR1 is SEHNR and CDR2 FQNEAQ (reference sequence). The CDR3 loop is CASWTGENYGYTF. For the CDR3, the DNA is TGTGCCAGCTGGACAGGGGAGAACTATGGCTACACCTTC.

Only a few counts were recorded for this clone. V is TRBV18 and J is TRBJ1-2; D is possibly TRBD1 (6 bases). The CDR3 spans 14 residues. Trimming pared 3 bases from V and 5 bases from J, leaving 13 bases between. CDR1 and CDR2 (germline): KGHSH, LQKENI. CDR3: CASSPAGGRYGYTF. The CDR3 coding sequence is TGTGCCAGCTCACCGGCCGGGGGGCGGTATGGCTACACCTTC.

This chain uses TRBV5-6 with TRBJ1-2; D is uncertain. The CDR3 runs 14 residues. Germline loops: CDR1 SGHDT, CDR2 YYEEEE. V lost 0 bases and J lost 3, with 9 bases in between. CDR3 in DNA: TGTGCCAGCAGCTTGGGCCGGAGAGACTATGGCTACACCTTC. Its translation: CASSLGRRDYGYTF.

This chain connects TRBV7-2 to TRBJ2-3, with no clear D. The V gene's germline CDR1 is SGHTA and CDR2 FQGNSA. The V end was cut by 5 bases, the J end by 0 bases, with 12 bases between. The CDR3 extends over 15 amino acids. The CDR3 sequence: CASSQISSSTDTQYF. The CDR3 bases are TGTGCCAGCAGCCAAATATCATCTAGCACAGATACGCAGTATTTT.

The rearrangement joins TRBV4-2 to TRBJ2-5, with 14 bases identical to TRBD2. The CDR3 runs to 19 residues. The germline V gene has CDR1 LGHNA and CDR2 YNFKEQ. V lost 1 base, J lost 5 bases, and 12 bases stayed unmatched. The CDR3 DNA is TGTGCCAGCAGCCAAGGCTCCGGGACTAGCGGGGGTATCGGGGAGACCCAGTACTTC. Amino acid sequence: CASSQGSGTSGGIGETQYF.

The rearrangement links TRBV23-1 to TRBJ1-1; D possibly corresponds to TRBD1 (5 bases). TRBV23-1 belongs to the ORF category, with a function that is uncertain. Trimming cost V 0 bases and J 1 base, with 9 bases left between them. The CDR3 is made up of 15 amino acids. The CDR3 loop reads CASSQSWGGNTEAFF. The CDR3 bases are TGCGCCAGCAGTCAATCTTGGGGCGGGAACACTGAAGCTTTCTTT.

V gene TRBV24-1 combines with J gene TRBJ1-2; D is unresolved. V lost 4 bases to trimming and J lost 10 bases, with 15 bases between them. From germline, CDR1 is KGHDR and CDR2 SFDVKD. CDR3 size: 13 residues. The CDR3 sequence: CATSDPTGPHYTF. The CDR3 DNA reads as TGTGCCACCAGTGACCCGACCGGGCCACACTACACCTTC.

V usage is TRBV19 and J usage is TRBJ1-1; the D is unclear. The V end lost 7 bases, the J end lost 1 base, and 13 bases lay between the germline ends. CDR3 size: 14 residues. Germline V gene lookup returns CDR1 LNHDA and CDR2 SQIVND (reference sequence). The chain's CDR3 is CASTPGRQNTEAFF. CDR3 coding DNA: TGTGCCAGTACCCCCGGACGGCAGAACACTGAAGCTTTCTTT.

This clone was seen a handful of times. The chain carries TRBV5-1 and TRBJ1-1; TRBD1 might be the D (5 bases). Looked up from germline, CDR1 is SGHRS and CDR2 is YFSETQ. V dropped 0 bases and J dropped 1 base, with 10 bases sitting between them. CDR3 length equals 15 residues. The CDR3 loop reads CASSLGDVPNTEAFF. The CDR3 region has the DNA TGCGCCAGCAGCTTGGGGGACGTTCCGAACACTGAAGCTTTCTTT.

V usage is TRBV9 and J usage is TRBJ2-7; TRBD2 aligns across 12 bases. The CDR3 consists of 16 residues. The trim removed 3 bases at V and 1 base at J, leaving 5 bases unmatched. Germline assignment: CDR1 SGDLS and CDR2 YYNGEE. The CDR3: CASSGYTSGGSYEQYF. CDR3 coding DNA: TGTGCCAGCAGCGGATACACTAGCGGGGGGTCCTACGAGCAGTACTTC. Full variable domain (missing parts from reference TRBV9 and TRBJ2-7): DSGVTQTPKHLITATGQRVTLRCSPRSGDLSVYWYQQSLDQGLQFLIQYYNGEERAKGNILERFSAQQFPDLHSELNLSSLELGDSALYFCASSGYTSGGSYEQYFGPGTRLTVT.

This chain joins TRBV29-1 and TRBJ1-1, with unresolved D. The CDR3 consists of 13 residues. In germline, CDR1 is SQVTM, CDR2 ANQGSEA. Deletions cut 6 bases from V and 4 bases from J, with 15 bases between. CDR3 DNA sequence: TGCAGCGTCGCCAAGGACGGCCCCACTGAAGCTTTCTTT. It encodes CSVAKDGPTEAFF.

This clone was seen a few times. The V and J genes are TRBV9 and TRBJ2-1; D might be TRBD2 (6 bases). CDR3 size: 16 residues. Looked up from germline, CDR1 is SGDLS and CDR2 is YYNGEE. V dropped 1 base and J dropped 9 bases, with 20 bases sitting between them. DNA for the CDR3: TGTGCCAGCAGCGTATCAGGACACCCATCCGGGGGTGAGCAGTTCTTC. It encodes CASSVSGHPSGGEQFF.

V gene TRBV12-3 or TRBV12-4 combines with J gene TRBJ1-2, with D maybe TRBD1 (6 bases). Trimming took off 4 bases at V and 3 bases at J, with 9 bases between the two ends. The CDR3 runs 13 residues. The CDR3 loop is CASSSRTDYGYTF. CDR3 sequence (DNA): TGTGCCAGCAGTTCTCGGACAGACTATGGCTACACCTTC.